This T cell receptor beta chain was sequenced in a study of cytomegalovirus exposure and HLA in healthy donors. The study's findings and limits: As a later analysis showed, a missense DCLRE1C variant was linked to trimming of TCR beta V- and J-genes. Immune exposure information available was restricted to CMV serostatus.

Points on this clone: Antigen: not known.

Primers for the PCR totalled 60 Vbeta and 13 Jbeta. Here immunoSEQ multiplex PCR was the method, and the copy in TCRdb shows in-frame clones only, minus some. The data contain 200,000 to 300,000 clones, about 80% of them singletons. CDR3 length: 16 residues. Trimming cost V 0 bases and J 0 bases, with 7 bases left between them. Germline assignment: CDR1 SGHRS and CDR2 YFSETQ. The sequence derives from a woman aged 40 to 55 in good health and CMV-seropositive. This rearrangement joins TRBV5-1 to TRBJ2-6; weak D call: TRBD1 (5 bases). Sequencing was performed on PBMCs. The CDR3 DNA reads TGCGCCAGCAGCTTGGGACAGAACTCTGGGGCCAACGTCCTGACTTTC. As protein: CASSLGQNSGANVLTF. The full variable domain, completed using reference TRBV5-1 and TRBJ2-6, is KAGVTQTPRYLIKTRGQQVTLSCSPISGHRSVSWYQQTPGQGLQFLFEYFSETQRNKGNFPGRFSGRQFSNSRSEMNVSTLELGDSALYLCASSLGQNSGANVLTFGAGSRLTVL.